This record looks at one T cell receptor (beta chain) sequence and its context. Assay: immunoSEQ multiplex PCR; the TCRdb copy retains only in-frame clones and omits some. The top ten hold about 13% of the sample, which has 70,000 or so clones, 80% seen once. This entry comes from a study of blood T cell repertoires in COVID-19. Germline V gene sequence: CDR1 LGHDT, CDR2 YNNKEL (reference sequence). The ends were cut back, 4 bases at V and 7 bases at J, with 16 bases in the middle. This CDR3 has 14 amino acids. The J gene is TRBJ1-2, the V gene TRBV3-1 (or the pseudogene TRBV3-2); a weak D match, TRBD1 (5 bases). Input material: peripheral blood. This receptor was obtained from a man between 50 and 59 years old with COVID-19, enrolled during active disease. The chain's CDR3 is CASSPSNRPSGYTF. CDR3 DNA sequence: TGTGCCAGCAGCCCTTCCAACAGGCCCTCTGGCTACACCTTC.